This TCR beta chain is from a study of blood T cells in healthy people across ages. A sample-barcoded 5' primer and a J-beta primer mix were used in a second PCR of roughly 6 to 11 cycles. TCRdb re-analysed the 5' RACE reads in MiXCR, keeping a single row per CDR3 protein. The sample lists roughly 1,800,000 distinct CDR3 sequences, around 48% occurring once. The CDR3 has 14 amino acids. Looked up from germline, CDR1 is MNHEY and CDR2 is SVGEGT. The V end lost 8 bases, the J end lost 4 bases, and 17 bases lay between the germline ends. This chain uses TRBV6-2 or TRBV6-3 with TRBJ2-5; D perhaps matches TRBD2 (7 bases). The sequencing input was blood. The source is a woman aged 40 to 50 in good health. The CDR3 reads CASARGGARETQYF. The DNA of the CDR3 is TGTGCCAGCGCCAGAGGGGGGGCGAGAGAGACCCAGTACTTC.